The 10 T cell receptor beta chains presented below share a single source sample, sequenced in a study of blood T cell repertoires in COVID-19. Method: immunoSEQ multiplex PCR; TCRdb's copy keeps in-frame clones and lacks some. The data show 150,000 to 200,000 clones, around 82% seen once. Specimen: peripheral blood. The receptors shown here come from a woman aged 40 to 50 with COVID-19, enrolled during active disease.

CDR3 amino acids: CASSLDGGSSETQYF. CDR3 in DNA: TGTGCCAGCAGCTTAGATGGCGGGAGTTCAGAGACCCAGTACTTC. This chain joins TRBV7-2 and TRBJ2-5; 7 bases line up with TRBD2. Germline loops: CDR1 SGHTA, CDR2 FQGNSA. V was pared by 1 base and J by 4 bases, with 6 bases of the junction left unmatched. CDR3 size: 15 residues.

V gene TRBV12-3 or TRBV12-4 combines with J gene TRBJ1-5, with D maybe TRBD1 (5 bases). This CDR3 has 13 residues. V was shortened by 7 bases and J by 5 bases, with 12 bases between the two germline ends. DNA for the CDR3: TGTGCCAGCACCGACAGCACCGATCAGCCCCAGCATTTT. Residues: CASTDSTDQPQHF.

This chain uses TRBV2 with TRBJ1-5; D is undetermined. Trimming took off 1 base at V and 2 bases at J, with 9 bases between the two ends. CDR1 is SNHLY and CDR2 is FYNNEI in the germline V gene. The CDR3 spans 15 residues. The CDR3 DNA is TGTGCCAGCAGTGAAGGATGGGGAGGCAATCAGCCCCAGCATTTT. Translation: CASSEGWGGNQPQHF.

The chain combines TRBV12-3 or TRBV12-4 with TRBJ2-2; D gene ambiguous. V was trimmed by 6 bases and J by 8 bases, leaving 13 bases between them. The CDR3 is made up of 13 amino acids. The chain's CDR3 is CASSPTGRGELFF. The CDR3 region has the DNA TGTGCCAGCAGCCCGACGGGTAGGGGGGAGCTGTTTTTT.

V is TRBV3-1 (or the pseudogene TRBV3-2) and J is TRBJ2-7; D is possibly TRBD1 (6 bases). V lost 0 bases, J lost 4 bases, and 16 bases lay in between. Per germline, CDR1 LGHDT and CDR2 YNNKEL (reference sequence). There are 16 residues in the CDR3. Here the CDR3 reads CASSQDSGTRVYEQYV. The CDR3 coding sequence is TGTGCCAGCAGCCAAGATAGTGGGACACGAGTTTACGAGCAGTACGTC.

The chain employs TRBV7-9 and TRBJ2-7, with unresolved D. This CDR3 spans 14 amino acids. The germline CDR1 and CDR2 sequences are SEHNR and FQNEAQ (reference sequence). V was shortened by 5 bases and J by 3 bases, with 14 bases between the two germline ends. The DNA of the CDR3 is TGTGCCAGCAGCCCACCCGGGTTGGGCTACGAGCAGTACGTC. Its translation: CASSPPGLGYEQYV.

V usage is TRBV7-3 and J usage is TRBJ1-2, with 7 bases fitting TRBD1. J gave up 4 bases and V 4 bases, and 3 bases lay outside the gene matches. Germline CDR1 and CDR2: SGHTA and FQGTGA. This CDR3 has 13 amino acids. The CDR3 DNA sequence: TGTGCCAGCAGCTCCGGGACAGTCTATGGCTACACCTTC. Protein: CASSSGTVYGYTF. The variable domain in full, completed from reference TRBV7-3 and TRBJ1-2, reads GAGVSQTPSNKVTEKGKYVELRCDPISGHTALYWYRQSLGQGPEFLIYFQGTGAADDSGLPNDRFFAVRPEGSVSTLKIQRTERGDSAVYLCASSSGTVYGYTFGSGTRLTVV.

The V call is TRBV14, the J call TRBJ2-7; the match to TRBD2 covers 10 bases. V shed 3 bases and J 4 bases; nucleotides not matched to a gene: 6. The germline V gene has CDR1 SGHDN and CDR2 FVKESK. The CDR3 is 15 residues long. The CDR3 protein is CASSQIAGGLYEQYF. Written as DNA, the CDR3 is TGTGCCAGCAGCCAGATAGCGGGAGGCCTATACGAGCAGTACTTC.

The J gene is TRBJ1-5, the V gene TRBV4-1; 8 positions agree with TRBD1. The CDR3 spans 14 residues. The germline V gene has CDR1 MGHRA and CDR2 YSYEKL. V dropped 4 bases and J dropped 7; count of bases not matched to a gene: 6. The CDR3 sequence is CASSPGQGGQPQHF. CDR3 DNA: TGCGCCAGCAGCCCAGGACAGGGAGGACAGCCCCAGCATTTT.

The chain combines TRBV14 with TRBJ1-2; tentatively, D is TRBD1 (6 bases). The CDR3 contains 12 residues. Trimming removed 4 bases from V and 8 bases from J, with 11 bases in between. The V gene's germline CDR1 is SGHDN and CDR2 FVKESK. CDR3 protein: CASSPETGGYTF. The CDR3, as DNA: TGTGCCAGCAGCCCGGAGACAGGCGGCTACACCTTC. The entire variable domain, with the rest obtained from reference TRBV14 and TRBJ1-2, is as follows: EAGVTQFPSHSVIEKGQTVTLRCDPISGHDNLYWYRRVMGKEIKFLLHFVKESKQDESGMPNNRFLAERTGGTYSTLKVQPAELEDSGVYFCASSPETGGYTFGSGTRLTVV.